This T cell receptor (beta chain) was sequenced for a study of cytomegalovirus exposure and HLA in healthy donors. 13 Jbeta primers and 60 Vbeta primers were used for the PCR. The table came from immunoSEQ multiplex PCR; TCRdb's copy has only in-frame clones and leaves some out. The sample yields 180,000 or so clones, 82% seen once. The V gene lost 6 bases and the J gene lost 7 bases, with 12 bases spanning the gap. CDR3 size: 13 residues. CDR1 and CDR2 from the germline V gene are MDHEN and SYDVKM. This TCR was recovered from a woman aged 50 to 60 in good health and CMV-seropositive. Sequenced material: PBMCs. This chain connects TRBV28 to TRBJ1-4; D is possibly TRBD1 (6 bases). The CDR3 coding sequence is TGTGCCAGCAGCACAGGGTGGGGTGAAAAACTGTTTTTT. It is translated as CASSTGWGEKLFF.